Here is one T cell receptor beta chain with its context. The antigen is unknown. This CDR3 contains 16 residues. From germline, CDR1 is SGHNT and CDR2 YYREEE (reference sequence). Losses at the gene ends were 0 bases for V and 1 base for J; bases not matched to a gene: 3. The library protocol tagged individual cDNA molecules with unique molecular identifiers. From the 5' RACE reads, TCRdb called clonotypes with MiXCR, one entry per CDR3 protein. The sample lists some 59,000 distinct CDR3 sequences, more than 9% occurring once. This sample is part of a study of early T cells in non-severe SARS-CoV-2 infection. Overall study context: Whole-blood bulk RNA, unsorted, was sequenced, and chains were unpaired.

The study, taken as a whole, reports: Matches to VDJdb favored anti-spike CD8 responses and missed private and CD4 specificities.

This chain joins TRBV5-4 and TRBJ2-2, with TRBD2 matching 7 bases. The source is an adult who was a healthcare worker with PCR-confirmed SARS-CoV-2 infection or an uninfected control (not recorded which). The material sequenced was whole blood. In DNA form, the CDR3 reads TGTGCCAGCAGCTTGGGTAGCGGGTTGAACACCGGGGAGCTGTTTTTT. It encodes CASSLGSGLNTGELFF.